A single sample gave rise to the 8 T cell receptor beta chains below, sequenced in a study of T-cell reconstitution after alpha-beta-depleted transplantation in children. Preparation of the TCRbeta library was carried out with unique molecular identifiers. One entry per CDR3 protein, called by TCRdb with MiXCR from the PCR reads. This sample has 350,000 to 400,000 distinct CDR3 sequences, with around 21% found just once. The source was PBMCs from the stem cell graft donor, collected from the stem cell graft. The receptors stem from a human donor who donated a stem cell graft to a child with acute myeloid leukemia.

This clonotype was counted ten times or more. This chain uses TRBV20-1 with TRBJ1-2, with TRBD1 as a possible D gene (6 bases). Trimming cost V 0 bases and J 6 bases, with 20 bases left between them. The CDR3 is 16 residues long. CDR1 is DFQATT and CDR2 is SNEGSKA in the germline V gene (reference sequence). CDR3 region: CSARDSARGIVNGYTF. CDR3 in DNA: TGCAGTGCTAGAGATTCTGCCAGGGGAATCGTTAATGGCTACACCTTC.

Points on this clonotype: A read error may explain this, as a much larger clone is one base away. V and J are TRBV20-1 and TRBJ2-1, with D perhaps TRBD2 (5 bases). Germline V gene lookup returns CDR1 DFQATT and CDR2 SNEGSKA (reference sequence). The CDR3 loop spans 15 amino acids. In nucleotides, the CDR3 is TGCAGTGCTAGTCGGGGTGCTACAGCGAGCAATGAGCATTTCTTC. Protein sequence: CSASRGATASNEHFF.

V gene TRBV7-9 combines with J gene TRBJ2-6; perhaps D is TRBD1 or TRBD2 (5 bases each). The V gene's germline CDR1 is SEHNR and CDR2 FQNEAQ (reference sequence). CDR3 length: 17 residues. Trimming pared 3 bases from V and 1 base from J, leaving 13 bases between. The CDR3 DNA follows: TGTGCCAGCAGCTTGGGACCGATAAGTTCTGGGGCCAACGTCCTGACTTTC. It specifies CASSLGPISSGANVLTF.

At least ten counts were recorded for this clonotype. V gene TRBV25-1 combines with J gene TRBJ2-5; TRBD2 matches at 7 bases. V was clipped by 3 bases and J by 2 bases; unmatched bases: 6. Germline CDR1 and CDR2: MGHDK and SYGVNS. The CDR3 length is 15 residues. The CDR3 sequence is CASSDSRGVQETQYF. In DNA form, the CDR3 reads TGTGCCAGCAGTGATTCCCGGGGGGTACAAGAGACCCAGTACTTC.

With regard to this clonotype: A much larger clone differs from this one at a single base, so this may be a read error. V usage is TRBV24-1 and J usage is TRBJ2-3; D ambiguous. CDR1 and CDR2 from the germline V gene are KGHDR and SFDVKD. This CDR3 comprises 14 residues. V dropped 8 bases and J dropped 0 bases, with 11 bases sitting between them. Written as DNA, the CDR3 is TGTGCCACCACCATGAACGGTAGCACAGATACGCAGTATTTT. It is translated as CATTMNGSTDTQYF.

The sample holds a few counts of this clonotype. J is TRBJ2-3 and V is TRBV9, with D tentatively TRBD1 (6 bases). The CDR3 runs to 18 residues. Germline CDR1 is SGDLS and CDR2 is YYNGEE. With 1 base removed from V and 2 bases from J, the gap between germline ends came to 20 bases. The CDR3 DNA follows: TGTGCCAGCAGCGTATCGGTAGGGGGTGAGATCCTCACAGATACGCAGTATTTT. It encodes CASSVSVGGEILTDTQYF.

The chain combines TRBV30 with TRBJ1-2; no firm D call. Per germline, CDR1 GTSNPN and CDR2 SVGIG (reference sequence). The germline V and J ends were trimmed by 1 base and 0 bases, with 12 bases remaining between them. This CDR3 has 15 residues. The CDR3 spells CAWSDPGRPNYGYTF. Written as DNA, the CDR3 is TGTGCCTGGAGTGACCCCGGCAGACCTAACTATGGCTACACCTTC.

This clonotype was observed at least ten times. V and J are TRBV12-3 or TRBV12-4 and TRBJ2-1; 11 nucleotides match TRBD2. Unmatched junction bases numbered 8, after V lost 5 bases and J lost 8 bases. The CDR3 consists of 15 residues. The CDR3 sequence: CASSPTSGIVDEQFF. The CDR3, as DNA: TGTGCCAGCAGTCCGACTAGCGGGATAGTCGATGAGCAGTTCTTC.